The source of this TCR beta chain is a study of blood T cells in healthy people across ages. The CDR3 contains 14 residues. Looked up from germline, CDR1 is SQVTM and CDR2 is ANQGSEA. With 4 bases removed from V and 0 bases from J, the gap between germline ends came to 12 bases. A second PCR of 7 to 11 cycles used a sample-barcoded 5' primer and a J-beta primer mix. TCRdb analysed the 5' RACE reads with MiXCR anew, one entry per CDR3 protein. This table has about 570,000 distinct CDR3 sequences, roughly 28% appearing once. Turning to this clonotype: Its target is not known.

Regarding the study as a whole: The CMV status of each donor remained undetermined, and this could have confounded shifts in expanded clonotypes. A roughly linear age-dependent decrease characterized TCR beta diversity per million T cells.

The chain employs TRBV29-1 and TRBJ1-2; a possible D gene is TRBD1 (5 bases). This TCR came from a woman aged 70 to 79 in good health. The sample was blood. CDR3 in amino acids: CSVGTGVANYGYTF. The CDR3 DNA reads as TGCAGCGTTGGTACGGGGGTGGCTAACTATGGCTACACCTTC.